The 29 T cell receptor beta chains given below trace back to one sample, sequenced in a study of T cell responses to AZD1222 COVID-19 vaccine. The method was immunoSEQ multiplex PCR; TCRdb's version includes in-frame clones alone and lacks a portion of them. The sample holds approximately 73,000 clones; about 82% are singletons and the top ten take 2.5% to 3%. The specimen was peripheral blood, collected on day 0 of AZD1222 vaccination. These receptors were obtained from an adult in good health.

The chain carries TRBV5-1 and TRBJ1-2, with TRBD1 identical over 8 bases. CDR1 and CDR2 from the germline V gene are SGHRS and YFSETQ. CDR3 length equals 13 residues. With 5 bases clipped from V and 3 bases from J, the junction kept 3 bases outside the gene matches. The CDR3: CASSPQGDYGYTF. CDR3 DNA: TGCGCCAGCAGTCCACAGGGGGACTATGGCTACACCTTC.

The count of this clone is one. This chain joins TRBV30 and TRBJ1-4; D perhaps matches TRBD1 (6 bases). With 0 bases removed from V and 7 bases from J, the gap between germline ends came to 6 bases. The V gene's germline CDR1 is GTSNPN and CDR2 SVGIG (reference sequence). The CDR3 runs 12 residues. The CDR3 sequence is CAWSVGGEKLFF. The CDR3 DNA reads TGTGCCTGGAGTGTAGGGGGTGAAAAACTGTTTTTT.

DNA of the CDR3: TGTGCCAGCAGATTCAGGGGACTTAATTCACCCCTCCACTTT. Its translation is CASRFRGLNSPLHF. The genes are TRBV7-2 and TRBJ1-6; maybe TRBD1 (6 bases). CDR3 size: 14 residues. Trimming took off 6 bases at V and 6 bases at J, with 12 bases between the two ends. CDR1 is SGHTA, CDR2 FQGNSA, per germline.

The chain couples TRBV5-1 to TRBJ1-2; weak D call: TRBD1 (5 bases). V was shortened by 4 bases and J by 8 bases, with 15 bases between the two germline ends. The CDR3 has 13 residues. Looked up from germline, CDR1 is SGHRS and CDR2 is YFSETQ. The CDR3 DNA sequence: TGCGCCAGCAGCCAAATTCTGGGGGACGGCTACACCTTC. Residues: CASSQILGDGYTF.

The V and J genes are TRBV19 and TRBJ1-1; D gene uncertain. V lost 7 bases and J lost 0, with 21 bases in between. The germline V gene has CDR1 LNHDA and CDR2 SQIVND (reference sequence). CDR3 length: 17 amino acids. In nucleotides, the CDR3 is TGTGCCAGTATCAGTGGAAAGGCAGCCTCCTTGAACACTGAAGCTTTCTTT. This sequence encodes CASISGKAASLNTEAFF.

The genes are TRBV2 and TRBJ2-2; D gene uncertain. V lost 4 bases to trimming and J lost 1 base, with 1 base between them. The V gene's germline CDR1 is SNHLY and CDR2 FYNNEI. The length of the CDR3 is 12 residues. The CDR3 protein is CASSGNTGELFF. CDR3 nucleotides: TGTGCCAGCAGTGGGAACACCGGGGAGCTGTTTTTT.

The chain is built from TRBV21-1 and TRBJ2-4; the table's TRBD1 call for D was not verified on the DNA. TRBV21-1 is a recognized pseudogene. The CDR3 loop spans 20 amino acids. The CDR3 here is CASSFSRGRTESCAKNIQYF. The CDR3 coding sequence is TGTGCCAGCAGCTTTAGCAGGGGGAGAACGGAGTCCTGTGCCAAAAACATTCAGTACTTC.

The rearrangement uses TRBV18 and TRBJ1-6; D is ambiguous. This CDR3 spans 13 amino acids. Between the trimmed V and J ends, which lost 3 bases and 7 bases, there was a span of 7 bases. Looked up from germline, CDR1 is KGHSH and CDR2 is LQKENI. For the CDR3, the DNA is TGTGCCAGCTCACCGGGTTTAAATTCACCCCTCCACTTT. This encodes CASSPGLNSPLHF.

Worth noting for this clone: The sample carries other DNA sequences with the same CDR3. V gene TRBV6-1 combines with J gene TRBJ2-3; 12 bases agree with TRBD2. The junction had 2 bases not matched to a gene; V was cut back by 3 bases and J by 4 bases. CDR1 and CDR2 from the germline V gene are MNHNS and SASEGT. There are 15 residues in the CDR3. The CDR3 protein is CASSETSGGPDTQYF. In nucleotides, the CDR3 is TGTGCCAGCAGTGAGACTAGCGGGGGACCAGATACGCAGTATTTT.

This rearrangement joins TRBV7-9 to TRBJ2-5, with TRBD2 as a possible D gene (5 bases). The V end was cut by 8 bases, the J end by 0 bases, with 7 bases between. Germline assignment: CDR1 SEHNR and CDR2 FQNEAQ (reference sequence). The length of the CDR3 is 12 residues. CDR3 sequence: CASGGYQETQYF. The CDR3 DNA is TGTGCCAGCGGCGGGTACCAAGAGACCCAGTACTTC.

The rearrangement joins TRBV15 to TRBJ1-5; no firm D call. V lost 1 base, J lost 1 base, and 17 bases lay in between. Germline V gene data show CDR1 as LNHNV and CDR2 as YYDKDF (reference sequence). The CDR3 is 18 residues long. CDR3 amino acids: CATSRGSIGTVSNQPQHF. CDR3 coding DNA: TGTGCCACCAGCAGAGGCAGTATAGGTACGGTGAGCAATCAGCCCCAGCATTTT.

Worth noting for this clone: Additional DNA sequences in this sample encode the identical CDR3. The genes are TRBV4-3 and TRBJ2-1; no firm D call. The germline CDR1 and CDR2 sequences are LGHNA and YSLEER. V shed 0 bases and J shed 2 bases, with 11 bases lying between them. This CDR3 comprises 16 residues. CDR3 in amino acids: CASSQDPPGAYNEQFF. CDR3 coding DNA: TGCGCCAGCAGCCAAGATCCCCCCGGAGCCTACAATGAGCAGTTCTTC.

This chain's CDR3 is CASSEAAGGTNEKLFF. CDR3 coding DNA: TGTGCCAGCAGTGAAGCGGCAGGGGGGACTAATGAAAAACTGTTTTTT. The V call is TRBV25-1, the J call TRBJ1-4, with TRBD1 matching 7 bases. Germline CDR1 reads MGHDK; CDR2 reads SYGVNS. This CDR3 spans 16 amino acids. After removal of 2 bases from V and 2 bases from J, the junction contained 5 bases not matched to a gene.

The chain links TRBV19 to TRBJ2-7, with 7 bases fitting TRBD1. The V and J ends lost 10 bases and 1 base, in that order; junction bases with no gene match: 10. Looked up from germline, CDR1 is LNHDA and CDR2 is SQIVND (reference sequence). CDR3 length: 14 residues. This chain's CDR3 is CATTSSTGSYEQYF. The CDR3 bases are TGTGCCACCACATCCTCGACAGGGTCCTACGAGCAGTACTTC.

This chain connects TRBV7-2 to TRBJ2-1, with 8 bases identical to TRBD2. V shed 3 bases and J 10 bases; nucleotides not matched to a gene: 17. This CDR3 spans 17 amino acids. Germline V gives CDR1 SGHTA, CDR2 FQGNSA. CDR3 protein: CASSFARGAGGTAEQFF. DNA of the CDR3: TGTGCCAGCAGCTTCGCGCGGGGGGCGGGGGGCACGGCGGAGCAGTTCTTC.

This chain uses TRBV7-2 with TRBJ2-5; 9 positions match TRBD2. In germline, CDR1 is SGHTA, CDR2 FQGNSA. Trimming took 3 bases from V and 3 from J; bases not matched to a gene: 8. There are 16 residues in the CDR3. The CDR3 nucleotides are TGTGCCAGCAGCTTGGCCGGCTCTAGCGGGGAAGAGACCCAGTACTTC. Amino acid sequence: CASSLAGSSGEETQYF.

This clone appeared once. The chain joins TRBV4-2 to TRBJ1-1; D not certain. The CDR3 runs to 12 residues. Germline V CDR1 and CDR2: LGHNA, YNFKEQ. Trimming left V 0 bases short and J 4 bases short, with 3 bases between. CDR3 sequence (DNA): TGTGCCAGCAGCCAAGAACCCACTGAAGCTTTCTTT. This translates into CASSQEPTEAFF.

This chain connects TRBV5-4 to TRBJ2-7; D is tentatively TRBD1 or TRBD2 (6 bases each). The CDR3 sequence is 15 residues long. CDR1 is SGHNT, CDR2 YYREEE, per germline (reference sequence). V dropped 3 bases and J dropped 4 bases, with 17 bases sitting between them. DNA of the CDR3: TGTGCCAGCAGCTCCGGAGGGGGACTTCAATACGAGCAGTACTTC. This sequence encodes CASSSGGGLQYEQYF.

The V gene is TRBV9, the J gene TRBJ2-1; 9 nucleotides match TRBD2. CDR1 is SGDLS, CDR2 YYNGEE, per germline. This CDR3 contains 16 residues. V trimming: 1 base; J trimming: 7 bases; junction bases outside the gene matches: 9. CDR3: CASSVTVAGVGNEQFF. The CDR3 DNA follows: TGTGCCAGCAGCGTAACCGTAGCGGGAGTGGGGAATGAGCAGTTCTTC.

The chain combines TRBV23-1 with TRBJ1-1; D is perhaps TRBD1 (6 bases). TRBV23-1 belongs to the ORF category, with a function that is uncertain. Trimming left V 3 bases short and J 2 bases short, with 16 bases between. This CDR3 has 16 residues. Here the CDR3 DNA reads TGCGCCAGCAGTCAGGCGCTTTACAGGGTAAACACTGAAGCTTTCTTT. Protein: CASSQALYRVNTEAFF.

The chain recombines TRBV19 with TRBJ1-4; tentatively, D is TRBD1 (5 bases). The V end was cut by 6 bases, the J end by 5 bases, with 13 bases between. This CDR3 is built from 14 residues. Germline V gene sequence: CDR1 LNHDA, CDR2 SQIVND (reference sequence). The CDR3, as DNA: TGTGCCAGTAGCCCGCCTGGGACGAATGAAAAACTGTTTTTT. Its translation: CASSPPGTNEKLFF.

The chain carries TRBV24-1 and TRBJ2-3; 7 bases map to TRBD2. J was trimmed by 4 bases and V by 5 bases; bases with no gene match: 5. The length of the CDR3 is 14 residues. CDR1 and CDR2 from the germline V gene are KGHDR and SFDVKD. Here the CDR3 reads CATSGAGYPDTQYF. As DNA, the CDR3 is TGTGCCACCAGTGGAGCGGGGTATCCAGATACGCAGTATTTT.

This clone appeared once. The CDR3 reads CASSIGRKTDTGELFF. Here the CDR3 DNA reads TGTGCCAGTAGTATAGGTCGAAAAACGGACACCGGGGAGCTGTTTTTT. The chain carries TRBV19 and TRBJ2-2; D is unresolved. There are 16 residues in the CDR3. Between the trimmed V and J ends, which lost 1 base and 3 bases, there was a span of 12 bases. Germline V gene lookup returns CDR1 LNHDA and CDR2 SQIVND (reference sequence).

CDR3 region: CASSVLSADYNEQFF. The CDR3 DNA reads as TGTGCCAGCAGCGTTCTCAGCGCAGACTACAATGAGCAGTTCTTC. The chain combines TRBV9 with TRBJ2-1; D is undetermined. In germline, CDR1 is SGDLS, CDR2 YYNGEE. With 2 bases removed from V and 3 bases from J, the gap between germline ends came to 12 bases. The CDR3 totals 15 residues.

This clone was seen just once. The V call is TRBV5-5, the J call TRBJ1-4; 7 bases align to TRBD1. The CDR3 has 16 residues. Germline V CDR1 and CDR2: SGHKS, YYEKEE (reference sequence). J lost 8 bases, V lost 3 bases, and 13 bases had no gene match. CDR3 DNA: TGTGCCAGCAGCTCTGGGCGACAGGGTCAACGGGAAAAACTGTTTTTT. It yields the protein CASSSGRQGQREKLFF.

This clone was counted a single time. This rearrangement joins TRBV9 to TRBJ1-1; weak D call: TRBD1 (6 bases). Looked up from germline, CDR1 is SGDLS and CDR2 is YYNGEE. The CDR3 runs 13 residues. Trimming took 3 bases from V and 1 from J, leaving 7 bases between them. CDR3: CASSEGQNTEAFF. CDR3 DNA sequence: TGTGCCAGCAGCGAGGGACAGAACACTGAAGCTTTCTTT.

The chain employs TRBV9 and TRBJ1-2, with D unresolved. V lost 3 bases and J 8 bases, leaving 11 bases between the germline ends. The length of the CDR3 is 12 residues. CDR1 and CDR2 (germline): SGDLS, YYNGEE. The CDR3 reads CASSAPPSGYTF. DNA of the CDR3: TGTGCCAGCAGCGCCCCCCCCTCCGGCTACACCTTC. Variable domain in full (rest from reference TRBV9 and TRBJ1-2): DSGVTQTPKHLITATGQRVTLRCSPRSGDLSVYWYQQSLDQGLQFLIQYYNGEERAKGNILERFSAQQFPDLHSELNLSSLELGDSALYFCASSAPPSGYTFGSGTRLTVV.

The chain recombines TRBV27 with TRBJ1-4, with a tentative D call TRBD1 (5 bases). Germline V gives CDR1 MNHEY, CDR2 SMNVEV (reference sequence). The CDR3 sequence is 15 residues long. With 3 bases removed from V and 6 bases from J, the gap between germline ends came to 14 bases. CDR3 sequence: CASSLLREGDEKLFF. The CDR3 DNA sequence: TGTGCCAGCAGTTTGTTAAGGGAAGGGGATGAAAAACTGTTTTTT.

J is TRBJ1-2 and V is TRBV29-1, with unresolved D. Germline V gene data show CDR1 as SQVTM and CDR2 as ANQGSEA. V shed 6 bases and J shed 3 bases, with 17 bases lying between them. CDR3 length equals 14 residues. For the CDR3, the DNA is TGCAGCGTCGACATACTGGACGGACACTATGGCTACACCTTC. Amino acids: CSVDILDGHYGYTF.